These 24 T cell receptor beta chains share one sample of origin, sequenced in a study of cytomegalovirus exposure and HLA in healthy donors. It was with 60 Vbeta and 13 Jbeta primers that the PCR ran. The assay was immunoSEQ multiplex PCR, and TCRdb's table has in-frame clones only and misses some. The sample has about 160,000 clones, just under 80% seen once. The sequenced sample was PBMCs. These receptors all come from a woman aged 40-49 years in good health and CMV-seropositive.

The chain couples TRBV11-3 to TRBJ1-6; tentative D call: TRBD1 (5 bases). The V gene lost 4 bases and the J gene lost 7 bases, with 5 bases spanning the gap. The CDR3 contains 12 residues. The germline V gene has CDR1 SGHNT and CDR2 YENEEA. The CDR3 here is CASSSGNSPLHF. CDR3 sequence (DNA): TGTGCCAGCAGCTCAGGGAATTCACCCCTCCACTTT.

The rearrangement joins TRBV2 to TRBJ2-7; the match to TRBD1 covers 9 bases. Germline CDR1 reads SNHLY; CDR2 reads FYNNEI. Germline trimming cut 7 bases from V and 7 bases from J; bases unmatched to any gene: 11. The CDR3 contains 14 residues. The DNA for the CDR3 is TGTGCCAGCAATCGAGACACAGGGGGCTTAGAGCAGTACTTC. This codes for CASNRDTGGLEQYF.

The CDR3 sequence is CASSLIRIRMNTEAFF. CDR3 coding DNA: TGTGCCAGCAGCTTAATCAGGATTCGGATGAACACTGAAGCTTTCTTT. V usage is TRBV7-2 and J usage is TRBJ1-1; D gene uncertain. This CDR3 has 16 residues. The germline V gene encodes CDR1 SGHTA and CDR2 FQGNSA. V lost 2 bases and J 0 bases, leaving 13 bases between the germline ends.

The rearrangement links TRBV4-1 to TRBJ1-3, with 7 bases matching TRBD1. In germline, CDR1 is MGHRA, CDR2 YSYEKL. The CDR3 has 18 residues. J was trimmed by 0 bases and V by 3 bases; bases with no gene match: 11. The CDR3 bases are TGCGCCAGCAGCCAGAACTGGGACAGCGGATACTCTGGAAACACCATATATTTT. It yields the protein CASSQNWDSGYSGNTIYF.

This rearrangement joins TRBV5-1 to TRBJ2-5; TRBD2 aligns across 11 bases. The J segment lost 2 bases and the V segment lost 4 bases, leaving 10 bases of the junction unmatched. Germline-derived CDR1 and CDR2 are SGHRS and YFSETQ. The CDR3 length is 17 residues. CDR3 amino acids: CASSKYSGGERQETQYF. CDR3 bases: TGCGCCAGCAGCAAATATAGCGGGGGGGAAAGACAAGAGACCCAGTACTTC.

This rearrangement joins TRBV9 to TRBJ1-4, with 9 bases aligning to TRBD1. Per the germline V gene, CDR1 is SGDLS and CDR2 is YYNGEE. The CDR3 has 16 amino acids. Trimming removed 1 base from V and 1 base from J; junction bases left unmatched: 2. CDR3 nucleotide sequence: TGTGCCAGCAGCGTACGACAGGGGGGAACTAATGAAAAACTGTTTTTT. Translating it yields CASSVRQGGTNEKLFF.

The chain uses TRBV11-2 and TRBJ2-7; 7 bases fit TRBD1. V shed 3 bases and J 3 bases; nucleotides not matched to a gene: 5. Germline CDR1 reads SGHAT; CDR2 reads FQNNGV. The CDR3 runs 14 residues. The CDR3 DNA follows: TGTGCCAGCAGCTTGGGACAGACTGACTACGAGCAGTACTTC. Translating it yields CASSLGQTDYEQYF.

The chain joins TRBV19 to TRBJ2-3, with 9 bases fitting TRBD1. This CDR3 spans 15 amino acids. Germline trimming cut 6 bases from V and 5 bases from J; bases unmatched to any gene: 9. Germline V gives CDR1 LNHDA, CDR2 SQIVND (reference sequence). The CDR3, as DNA: TGTGCCAGTAGACACGGGACAGGGATGATAGATACGCAGTATTTT. It encodes CASRHGTGMIDTQYF.

The rearrangement uses TRBV9 and TRBJ1-1; D is unresolved. V was trimmed by 0 bases and J by 6 bases, leaving 9 bases between them. The CDR3 covers 13 residues. CDR1 and CDR2 from the germline V gene are SGDLS and YYNGEE. The CDR3 coding sequence is TGTGCCAGCAGCGTAGTACCCTATGCTGAAGCTTTCTTT. Translating gives CASSVVPYAEAFF.

This clone was observed once. This chain uses TRBV4-1 with TRBJ1-1, with 7 nucleotides matching TRBD1. Germline CDR1 and CDR2: MGHRA and YSYEKL. V dropped 6 bases and J dropped 1; count of bases not matched to a gene: 11. The CDR3 has 16 amino acids. The CDR3 bases are TGCGCCAGCAGTCTCGGGACGGGACAGAGGAACACTGAAGCTTTCTTT. Translated: CASSLGTGQRNTEAFF.

This clone came up once. The chain carries TRBV27 and TRBJ1-6; TRBD1 agrees at 9 bases. J gave up 1 base and V 5 bases, and 6 bases lay outside the gene matches. Germline V gene data show CDR1 as MNHEY and CDR2 as SMNVEV (reference sequence). CDR3 length: 17 amino acids. The CDR3 here is CASSPSDRGSYNSPLHF. DNA of the CDR3: TGTGCCAGCAGTCCCTCGGACAGGGGTTCCTATAATTCACCCCTCCACTTT.

V gene TRBV18 combines with J gene TRBJ1-6; maybe TRBD1 (5 bases). The CDR3 is made up of 16 amino acids. The germline V gene has CDR1 KGHSH and CDR2 LQKENI. Trimming pared 3 bases from V and 6 bases from J, leaving 15 bases between. CDR3 DNA sequence: TGTGCCAGCTCACCGGAGCGGGACTTTGCTAATTCACCCCTCCACTTT. Residues: CASSPERDFANSPLHF.

This clone was seen only a few times. J is TRBJ1-5 and V is TRBV19, with D unresolved. CDR3 length equals 15 residues. With 3 bases removed from V and 5 bases from J, the gap between germline ends came to 14 bases. CDR1 is LNHDA and CDR2 is SQIVND in the germline V gene (reference sequence). As DNA, the CDR3 is TGTGCCAGTAGTATTTCTTCGACGAGGGATCAGCCCCAGCATTTT. It yields the protein CASSISSTRDQPQHF.

The chain uses TRBV28 and TRBJ2-7, with 9 nucleotides matching TRBD2. V was pared by 3 bases and J by 0 bases, with 0 bases of the junction left unmatched. CDR3 length: 14 amino acids. Per germline, CDR1 MDHEN and CDR2 SYDVKM. The CDR3 DNA reads TGTGCCAGCAGTTTTAGCGGGAGCTCCTACGAGCAGTACTTC. Residues: CASSFSGSSYEQYF. Complete variable domain (other parts from reference TRBV28 and TRBJ2-7): DVKVTQSSRYLVKRTGEKVFLECVQDMDHENMFWYRQDPGLGLRLIYFSYDVKMKEKGDIPEGYSVSREKKERFSLILESASTNQTSMYLCASSFSGSSYEQYFGPGTRLTVT.

This chain uses TRBV5-4 with TRBJ1-1; 9 bases are a match to TRBD1. The trim removed 3 bases at V and 2 bases at J, leaving 8 bases unmatched. The CDR3 runs 16 residues. CDR1 is SGHNT, CDR2 YYREEE, per germline (reference sequence). CDR3 sequence reads: CASSWADRGANTEAFF. The CDR3 DNA reads as TGTGCCAGCAGCTGGGCCGACAGGGGGGCAAACACTGAAGCTTTCTTT.

This chain uses TRBV10-2 with TRBJ1-1, with unresolved D. Trimming removed 2 bases from V and 6 bases from J, with 13 bases in between. The germline CDR1 and CDR2 sequences are WSHSY and SAAADI. This CDR3 spans 14 amino acids. CDR3 DNA sequence: TGCGCCAGCAGTGAGCCCCATTCCGGGGCTGAAGCTTTCTTT. Translation: CASSEPHSGAEAFF.

The chain recombines TRBV7-3 with TRBJ2-7; 8 bases fit TRBD2. The CDR3 runs to 14 residues. Germline CDR1 reads SGHTA; CDR2 reads FQGTGA. V was clipped by 5 bases and J by 3 bases; unmatched bases: 6. CDR3 amino acids: CASSPGGQRYEQYF. DNA of the CDR3: TGTGCCAGCAGCCCGGGGGGGCAGCGCTACGAGCAGTACTTC.

The chain combines TRBV29-1 with TRBJ1-1; 9 nucleotides line up with TRBD1. Germline CDR1 reads SQVTM; CDR2 reads ANQGSEA. The CDR3 runs 11 residues. J lost 12 bases, V lost 7 bases, and 9 bases had no gene match. CDR3 sequence: CSGNRDRETFF. Here the CDR3 DNA reads TGCAGCGGAAACCGGGACAGGGAGACTTTCTTT. The full variable domain, rest sourced from reference TRBV29-1 and TRBJ1-1, is SAVISQKPSRDICQRGTSLTIQCQVDSQVTMMFWYRQQPGQSLTLIATANQGSEATYESGFVIDKFPISRPNLTFSTLTVSNMSPEDSSIYLCSGNRDRETFFGQGTRLTVV.

CDR3 region: CASSLAQASATEAFF. CDR3 coding DNA: TGTGCCAGCAGCTTAGCGCAGGCTTCGGCCACTGAAGCTTTCTTT. V usage is TRBV7-8 and J usage is TRBJ1-1; no firm D call. The germline V and J ends were trimmed by 0 bases and 4 bases, with 12 bases remaining between them. The CDR3 sequence is 15 residues long. Germline assignment: CDR1 SGHVS and CDR2 FQNEAQ.

The chain combines TRBV5-5 with TRBJ1-5, with no clear D. CDR1 SGHKS and CDR2 YYEKEE come from the germline V gene (reference sequence). This CDR3 has 13 residues. Trimming shortened V by 3 bases and J by 3 bases, and 7 bases separated the two germline ends. CDR3 sequence: CASSSDINQPQHF. For the CDR3, the DNA is TGTGCCAGCAGCTCAGACATCAATCAGCCCCAGCATTTT. Complete variable domain (other parts from reference TRBV5-5 and TRBJ1-5): DAGVTQSPTHLIKTRGQQVTLRCSPISGHKSVSWYQQVLGQGPQFIFQYYEKEERGRGNFPDRFSARQFPNYSSELNVNALLLGDSALYLCASSSDINQPQHFGDGTRLSIL.

The chain combines TRBV7-2 with TRBJ1-1; no firm D call. Germline V lookup: CDR1 SGHTA, CDR2 FQGNSA. Trimming took 3 bases from V and 5 from J, leaving 13 bases between them. The CDR3 consists of 14 residues. CDR3 residues: CASSFQSGRTEAFF. Written as DNA, the CDR3 is TGTGCCAGCAGCTTTCAGTCGGGGAGGACTGAAGCTTTCTTT.

V is TRBV7-9 and J is TRBJ1-1, with TRBD1 identical over 8 bases. The CDR3 contains 15 residues. Germline CDR1 and CDR2: SEHNR and FQNEAQ (reference sequence). J lost 2 bases, V lost 5 bases, and 7 bases had no gene match. This chain's CDR3 is CASSPGQGINTEAFF. The DNA of the CDR3 is TGTGCCAGCAGCCCCGGACAGGGAATTAACACTGAAGCTTTCTTT.

This clone came up a few times. The chain is built from TRBV21-1 and TRBJ1-1. TRBV21-1 is marked as a pseudogene. The CDR3 spans 15 residues. The CDR3 region has the DNA TGTGCCAGCAGCAAACGGGGGTTCATGAACACTGAAGCTTTCTTT. It codes for CASSKRGFMNTEAFF.

J is TRBJ2-1 and V is TRBV7-2; no reliable D call. CDR3 size: 12 residues. Germline V CDR1 and CDR2: SGHTA, FQGNSA. V lost 2 bases, J lost 10 bases, and 9 bases lay in between. The CDR3 region is CASSLSTLEQFF. CDR3 bases: TGTGCCAGCAGCTTAAGCACGCTAGAGCAGTTCTTC.